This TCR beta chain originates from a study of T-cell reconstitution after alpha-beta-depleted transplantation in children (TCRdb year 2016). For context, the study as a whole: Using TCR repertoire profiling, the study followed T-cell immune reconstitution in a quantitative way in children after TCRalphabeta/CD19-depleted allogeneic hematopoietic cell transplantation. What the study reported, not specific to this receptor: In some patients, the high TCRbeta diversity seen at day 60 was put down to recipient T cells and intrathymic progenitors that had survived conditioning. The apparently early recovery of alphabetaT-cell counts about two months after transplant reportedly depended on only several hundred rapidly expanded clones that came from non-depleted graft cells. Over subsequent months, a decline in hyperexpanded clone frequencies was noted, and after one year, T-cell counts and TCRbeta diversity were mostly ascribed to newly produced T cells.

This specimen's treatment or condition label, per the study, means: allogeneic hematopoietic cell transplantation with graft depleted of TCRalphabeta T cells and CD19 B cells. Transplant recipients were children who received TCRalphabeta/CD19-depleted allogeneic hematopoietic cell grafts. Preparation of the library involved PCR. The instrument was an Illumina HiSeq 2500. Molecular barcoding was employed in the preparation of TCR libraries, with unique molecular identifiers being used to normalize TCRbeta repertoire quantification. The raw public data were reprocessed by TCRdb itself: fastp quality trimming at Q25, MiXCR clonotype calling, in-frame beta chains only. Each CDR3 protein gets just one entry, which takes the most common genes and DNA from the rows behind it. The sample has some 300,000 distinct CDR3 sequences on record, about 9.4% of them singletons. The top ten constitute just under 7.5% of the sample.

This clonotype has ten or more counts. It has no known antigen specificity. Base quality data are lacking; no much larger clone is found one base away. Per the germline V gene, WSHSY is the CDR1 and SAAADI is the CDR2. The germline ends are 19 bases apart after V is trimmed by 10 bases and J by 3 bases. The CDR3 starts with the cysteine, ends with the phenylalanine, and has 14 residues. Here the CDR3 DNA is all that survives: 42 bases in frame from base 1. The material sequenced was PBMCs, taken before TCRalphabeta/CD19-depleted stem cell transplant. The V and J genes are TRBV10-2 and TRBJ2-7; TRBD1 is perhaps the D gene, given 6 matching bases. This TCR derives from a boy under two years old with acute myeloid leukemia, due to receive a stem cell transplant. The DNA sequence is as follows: TGCGCCATGTCCCCCCGGGACACGGGCTACGAGCAGTACTTC. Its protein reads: CAMSPRDTGYEQYF.